The 13 T cell receptor beta chains reported below all come from one sample, sequenced in a study of neurological immune-mediated disorders. TCRdb called the 5' RACE reads again in MiXCR, with one record for every CDR3 protein. The data hold 80,000 to 95,000 distinct CDR3 sequences, with 3.5% observed a single time. Material: PBMCs. These receptors all stem from a woman aged 45-65 years with multiple sclerosis.

The rearrangement uses TRBV7-6 and TRBJ2-2, with a tentative D call TRBD1 (6 bases). Germline V gene lookup returns CDR1 SGHVS and CDR2 FNYEAQ. The CDR3 is 15 amino acids. V lost 6 bases to trimming and J lost 1 base, with 12 bases between them. The CDR3 here is CASSHTDRNTGELFF. Here the CDR3 DNA reads TGTGCCAGCAGTCATACGGACAGGAACACCGGGGAGCTGTTTTTT.

This clonotype was seen more than once but under ten times. This rearrangement joins TRBV5-1 to TRBJ2-1; tentatively, D is TRBD1 (6 bases). Germline V gene data show CDR1 as SGHRS and CDR2 as YFSETQ. The V end was cut by 7 bases, the J end by 4 bases, with 18 bases between. The CDR3 length is 15 residues. The CDR3 nucleotides read TGCGCCAGCGAATATGGGACAAAGACGTACAATGAGCAGTTCTTC. Translating gives CASEYGTKTYNEQFF.

This clonotype was picked up many times. The CDR3 protein is CASSQDFRGEQYF. For the CDR3, the DNA is TGCGCCAGCAGCCAAGATTTTCGTGGCGAGCAGTACTTC. The rearrangement uses TRBV4-3 and TRBJ2-7; no definite D call. The CDR3 length is 13 residues. With 0 bases removed from V and 6 bases from J, the gap between germline ends came to 9 bases. Germline loops: CDR1 LGHNA, CDR2 YSLEER.

In its sample, this clonotype was seen many times. This chain connects TRBV20-1 to TRBJ2-2; possibly TRBD1 or TRBD2 for D (7 bases each). The CDR3 is made up of 14 amino acids. V lost 5 bases, J lost 5 bases, and 15 bases lay in between. From germline, CDR1 is DFQATT and CDR2 SNEGSKA (reference sequence). CDR3 region: CSAPPGGGTGELFF. DNA for the CDR3: TGCAGTGCTCCCCCAGGGGGGGGAACCGGGGAGCTGTTTTTT.

This clonotype was counted at least ten times. The chain employs TRBV29-1 and TRBJ2-7; 8 bases map to TRBD2. The CDR3 totals 13 residues. Germline CDR1 reads SQVTM; CDR2 reads ANQGSEA. V was clipped by 4 bases and J by 4 bases; unmatched bases: 6. Here the CDR3 reads CSVAWASGYEQYF. The CDR3 nucleotides read TGCAGCGTTGCCTGGGCTAGCGGGTACGAGCAGTACTTC.

This clonotype was counted between two and nine times. A read error is possible here, since a much larger clone lies one base away. V is TRBV7-2 and J is TRBJ2-1; no clear D. Per the germline V gene, CDR1 is SGHTA and CDR2 is FQGNSA. The length of the CDR3 is 13 residues. Trimming pared 6 bases from V and 6 bases from J, leaving 12 bases between. The CDR3 is CASRITLVNEQFF. In nucleotides, the CDR3 is TGTGCCAGCAGGATAACCTTGGTCAATGAGCAGTTCTTC.

This clonotype was counted ten times or more. The genes are TRBV20-1 and TRBJ1-3, with 7 bases matching TRBD1. The J segment lost 2 bases and the V segment lost 7 bases, leaving 2 bases of the junction unmatched. The CDR3 totals 12 residues. Germline assignment: CDR1 DFQATT and CDR2 SNEGSKA (reference sequence). As DNA, the CDR3 is TGCAGTGGCAGGGGGGCTGGAAACACCATATATTTT. It codes for CSGRGAGNTIYF.

Many counts were recorded for this clonotype. The chain links TRBV5-1 to TRBJ2-5; TRBD1 matches 7 bases. The V gene end was trimmed by 4 bases and the J gene end by 5 bases; junction bases not matched to a gene: 5. Germline V gene sequence: CDR1 SGHRS, CDR2 YFSETQ. The CDR3 length is 13 residues. CDR3 coding DNA: TGCGCCAGCAGCACAGGGGATGGGGAGACCCAGTACTTC. Translated: CASSTGDGETQYF.

This clonotype was observed many times. The J gene is TRBJ2-5, the V gene TRBV12-3 or TRBV12-4; perhaps TRBD2 as D (5 bases). The CDR3 runs to 14 residues. Deletions cut 4 bases from V and 10 bases from J, with 19 bases between. CDR3 sequence reads: CASSWQGPGSGQYF. The CDR3 region has the DNA TGTGCCAGCAGTTGGCAAGGCCCGGGGTCTGGCCAGTACTTC.

This clonotype was counted between two and nine times. A much larger clonotype is one base distant, so this may be a read error. Given the absence of the conserved phenylalanine or tryptophan at the CDR3 end, a read error is likely. This chain connects TRBV5-6 to TRBJ2-1; 13 nucleotides align to TRBD2. The length of the CDR3 is 17 residues. Germline V gene data show CDR1 as SGHDT and CDR2 as YYEEEE. The trim removed 2 bases at V and 7 bases at J, leaving 9 bases unmatched. The CDR3 DNA sequence: TGTGCCAGCAGCTTCCCGACTAGCGGGGGGCATAGGAATGAGCAGTTCTGC. Translated: CASSFPTSGGHRNEQFC.

This clonotype was observed at least ten times. The chain links TRBV29-1 to TRBJ1-4; D gene uncertain. The CDR3 spans 11 residues. CDR1 SQVTM and CDR2 ANQGSEA come from the germline V gene. The germline V and J ends were trimmed by 6 bases and 7 bases, with 9 bases remaining between them. CDR3 protein: CSVWSREKLFF. As DNA, the CDR3 is TGCAGCGTCTGGAGTCGTGAAAAACTGTTTTTT.

There are many counts of this clonotype. This rearrangement joins TRBV4-1 to TRBJ2-1; 7 bases line up with TRBD2. The CDR3 is 12 amino acids. Per germline, CDR1 MGHRA and CDR2 YSYEKL. Germline trimming cut 4 bases from V and 14 bases from J; bases unmatched to any gene: 8. CDR3 nucleotides: TGCGCCAGCAGCCCCCCCGGGGGGTTAAAGTTCTTC. Translation gives CASSPPGGLKFF.

This chain joins TRBV5-5 and TRBJ2-7; 7 bases fit TRBD1. Germline V lookup: CDR1 SGHKS, CDR2 YYEKEE (reference sequence). V trimming: 0 bases; J trimming: 0 bases; junction bases outside the gene matches: 9. CDR3 size: 17 residues. CDR3 coding DNA: TGTGCCAGCAGCTTGGCGGGGACAGCGACGTTCTCCTACGAGCAGTACTTC. This gives the protein CASSLAGTATFSYEQYF.